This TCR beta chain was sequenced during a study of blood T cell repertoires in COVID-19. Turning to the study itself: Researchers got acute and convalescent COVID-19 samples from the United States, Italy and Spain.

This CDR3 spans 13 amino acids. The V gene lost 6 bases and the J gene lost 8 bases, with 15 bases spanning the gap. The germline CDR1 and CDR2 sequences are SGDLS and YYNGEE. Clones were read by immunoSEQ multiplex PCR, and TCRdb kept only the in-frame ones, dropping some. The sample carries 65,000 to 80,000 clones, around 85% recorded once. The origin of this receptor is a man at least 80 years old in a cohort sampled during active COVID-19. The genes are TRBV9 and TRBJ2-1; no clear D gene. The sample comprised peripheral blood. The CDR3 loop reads CASNLRIGDEQFF. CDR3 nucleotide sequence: TGTGCCAGCAACCTTAGGATTGGAGATGAGCAGTTCTTC.